Detailed here is one T cell receptor (beta chain). This receptor's antigen is unknown. Base qualities were left out, and no much larger clone turns up one base away. Whole blood was collected in K2EDTA tubes by collaborating institutions according to the institutions' own protocols. For TCRbeta analysis, collaborator samples were shipped as frozen whole blood, as isolated PBMCs, or as DNA extracted from either sample type. This specimen belongs to a study of blood T cell repertoires in COVID-19 (dated by TCRdb to the early 2020s). Notes on the research overall: Collaborator samples came from the United States, Italy and Spain and covered acute and convalescent phases of COVID-19. The material from the prospective study consisted of cDNA or gDNA derived from T cells, B-cell-depleted T cells, or PBMCs. Deeply sampled blood TCRbeta repertoires from subjects exposed to, actively infected with, or recovered from COVID-19 were included in the dataset. The repertoires were released in a freely available public database intended as a resource for research on the immune response to SARS-CoV-2. Samples were obtained from the ongoing ImmuneRACE study (first 160 participants) and from approximately 1,200 subjects provided by 6 global collaborators. A de-identified subject ID, COVID-19 status, age in years and sex were almost always included in the sample metadata. Where available, HLA class I and class II types were taken from metadata supplied by the sample provider and were not determined by assay-based typing. Here is what the overall study found, with its caveats: Clinical and demographic metadata were provided uncurated, with the amount varying by source and participant.

The CDR3, from cysteine to phenylalanine, totals 13 residues. Just CDR3 DNA is preserved here, 39 bases in frame from base 1. V lost 0 bases and J lost 8 bases; the stretch between them is 10 bases long. CDR1 and CDR2 (KGHSH, LQKENI) derive from the germline V gene. The immunoSEQ Assay, a bias-controlled multiplex PCR, was used to amplify TCRbeta CDR3 regions from genomic DNA. Turning to the authors' computational methods: Nucleated cell counts per sample were estimated from amplification of reference gene primers within the assay. To quantify the absolute abundance of each unique TCRbeta CDR3 rearrangement, sequence reads were collapsed and filtered. For each sample, productive Simpson clonality was calculated by taking the square root of Simpson's diversity index across productive rearrangements. TCRdb re-hosts the immuneACCESS table, in-frame sequences only. Its copies lack some clones; in the studies checked, an unresolved V gene accounts for under half of them, and the cause for the rest is not known. The DNA gave D and trimming, while V, J and clone size come from that table. This sample has approximately 470,000 clones in its table, and roughly 88% of those were observed once. The top ten hold approximately 3.4% of the sample.

Sequencing used peripheral blood. This receptor was identified in a human donor in a cohort sampled during active COVID-19. The sequence joins TRBV18 to TRBJ1-1; no D gene is confidently identified. The bases are TGTGCCAGCTCACCACCGTCTCCCGGGGAAGCTTTCTTT. The translation is CASSPPSPGEAFF.